The 20 T cell receptor beta chains reported below all come from one sample, sequenced in a study of blood T cell repertoires in COVID-19. Assay: immunoSEQ multiplex PCR; the TCRdb copy retains only in-frame clones and omits some. The sample holds about 360,000 clones, 80% to 90% seen once. The sequencing input was peripheral blood. The receptors were gathered from a woman aged 55-75 years with COVID-19, enrolled during active disease.

The rearrangement joins TRBV19 to TRBJ2-1; D is possibly TRBD1 (5 bases). Germline lookup yields CDR1 LNHDA and CDR2 SQIVND (reference sequence). V was trimmed by 3 bases and J by 5 bases, leaving 14 bases between them. CDR3 size: 15 residues. This CDR3 reads CASSIRLVGDNEQFF. Here the CDR3 DNA reads TGTGCCAGTAGTATCCGTCTGGTAGGGGACAATGAGCAGTTCTTC.

This rearrangement joins TRBV7-9 to TRBJ2-3; the match to TRBD2 covers 12 bases. CDR1 is SEHNR, CDR2 FQNEAQ, per germline (reference sequence). The CDR3 contains 15 residues. J gave up 4 bases and V 4 bases, and 3 bases lay outside the gene matches. CDR3 sequence (DNA): TGTGCCAGCAGCTCTAGCGGGGGGGCCCCAGATACGCAGTATTTT. It specifies CASSSSGGAPDTQYF.

V usage is TRBV6-5 and J usage is TRBJ2-7; 9 bases are a match to TRBD1. Germline V lookup: CDR1 MNHEY, CDR2 SVGAGI. V was pared by 6 bases and J by 5 bases, with 5 bases of the junction left unmatched. The CDR3 extends over 13 amino acids. In DNA, the CDR3 is TGTGCCAGCAGCCGGACAGGGGCCGACGAGCAGTACTTC. Protein sequence: CASSRTGADEQYF.

The chain links TRBV6-1 to TRBJ1-1; D may be TRBD1 (6 bases). Trimming cost V 2 bases and J 6 bases, with 19 bases left between them. CDR1 is MNHNS and CDR2 is SASEGT in the germline V gene. This CDR3 spans 16 amino acids. The DNA for the CDR3 is TGTGCCAGCAGTGAAAGCCAGGGCAGGGGAGGGGCTGAAGCTTTCTTT. Translation: CASSESQGRGGAEAFF.

Remarks on this clone: The same CDR3 can be traced to other DNA sequences in this sample. The chain recombines TRBV19 with TRBJ2-1, with 11 bases matching TRBD1. The junction had 3 bases not matched to a gene; V was cut back by 3 bases and J by 8 bases. Germline V CDR1 and CDR2: LNHDA, SQIVND (reference sequence). This CDR3 contains 14 residues. CDR3 DNA: TGTGCCAGTAGTATCGGGACAGGGGGTTATGAGCAGTTCTTC. Residues: CASSIGTGGYEQFF.

V is TRBV11-2 and J is TRBJ1-6; 7 bases align to TRBD1. V lost 2 bases and J lost 8; bases outside the gene matches: 3. CDR1 SGHAT and CDR2 FQNNGV come from the germline V gene. The length of the CDR3 is 14 residues. The chain's CDR3 is CASSLRTGDSPLHF. The DNA of the CDR3 is TGTGCCAGCAGCTTACGGACAGGCGATTCACCCCTCCACTTT.

This clone was detected once. This chain joins TRBV7-9 and TRBJ1-2; 11 bases are a match to TRBD1. The CDR3 covers 14 residues. Germline V CDR1 and CDR2: SEHNR, FQNEAQ (reference sequence). V was clipped by 7 bases and J by 4 bases; unmatched bases: 5. The CDR3 sequence: CASNPGQGGYGYTF. CDR3 DNA sequence: TGTGCCAGCAACCCGGGACAGGGGGGCTATGGCTACACCTTC.

This clone has only a few counts. The chain has TRBV6-5 and TRBJ1-1; 8 bases fit TRBD1. The CDR3 runs to 13 residues. Germline loops: CDR1 MNHEY, CDR2 SVGAGI. V shed 6 bases and J 3 bases; nucleotides not matched to a gene: 3. For the CDR3, the DNA is TGTGCCAGCAGCAGGGGGCGGGACACTGAAGCTTTCTTT. Amino acid sequence: CASSRGRDTEAFF.

This chain connects TRBV2 to TRBJ2-7, with TRBD2 matching over 8 bases. CDR1 and CDR2 from the germline V gene are SNHLY and FYNNEI. This CDR3 comprises 14 residues. The J segment lost 5 bases and the V segment lost 4 bases, leaving 7 bases of the junction unmatched. In nucleotides, the CDR3 is TGTGCCAGCAGTGGCACTAGCGGCCCCAACGAGCAGTACTTC. Its translation: CASSGTSGPNEQYF.

This clone came up once. This specimen includes other DNA sequences encoding the same CDR3. The CDR3 sequence is CASSPNPGGTYEQYF. CDR3 nucleotide sequence: TGTGCCAGCTCACCAAACCCAGGGGGAACCTACGAGCAGTACTTC. The chain joins TRBV18 to TRBJ2-7, with TRBD1 matching over 7 bases. V was pared by 2 bases and J by 2 bases, with 6 bases of the junction left unmatched. CDR1 and CDR2 (germline): KGHSH, LQKENI. The CDR3 is made up of 15 amino acids.

CDR3 amino acids: CASSAGTGGSGEQYF. Here the CDR3 DNA reads TGTGCCAGCAGCGCCGGGACAGGGGGATCGGGCGAGCAGTACTTC. The chain joins TRBV9 to TRBJ2-7, with 11 bases aligning to TRBD1. Germline trimming cut 3 bases from V and 6 bases from J; bases unmatched to any gene: 8. CDR1 and CDR2 (germline): SGDLS, YYNGEE. The CDR3 runs to 15 residues.

CDR3 in DNA: TGTGCCAGCAGCCTTGGGACACTGTCTGGGGCCAACGTCCTGACTTTC. Protein: CASSLGTLSGANVLTF. This chain connects TRBV7-2 to TRBJ2-6, with a possible D match to TRBD1 (6 bases). Trimming left V 5 bases short and J 1 base short, with 12 bases between. The CDR3 length is 16 residues. Looked up from germline, CDR1 is SGHTA and CDR2 is FQGNSA.

V gene TRBV19 combines with J gene TRBJ1-4; TRBD1 is a possible D gene (5 bases). The germline CDR1 and CDR2 sequences are LNHDA and SQIVND (reference sequence). V was shortened by 3 bases and J by 8 bases, with 13 bases between the two germline ends. The CDR3 extends over 14 amino acids. CDR3 protein: CASSMAGVGEKLFF. Here the CDR3 DNA reads TGTGCCAGTAGTATGGCGGGGGTGGGCGAAAAACTGTTTTTT.

The chain uses TRBV2 and TRBJ1-4; D remains unclear. Germline V CDR1 and CDR2: SNHLY, FYNNEI. V lost 7 bases to trimming and J lost 5 bases, with 17 bases between them. The CDR3 is 15 residues long. CDR3 in amino acids: CASIGVTEYNEKLFF. In DNA, the CDR3 is TGTGCCAGCATCGGGGTGACCGAGTACAATGAAAAACTGTTTTTT.

The chain is built from TRBV25-1 and TRBJ1-2; D remains unclear. Deletions cut 2 bases from V and 0 bases from J, with 7 bases between. CDR1 and CDR2 (germline): MGHDK, SYGVNS. The CDR3 spans 14 residues. The CDR3, as DNA: TGTGCCAGCAGTGAAGCCGGGTCTAACTATGGCTACACCTTC. Protein product: CASSEAGSNYGYTF.

This clone showed up just a few times. CDR3: CASSGRLDKGGTEAFF. The CDR3 DNA follows: TGCGCCAGCTCCGGGAGGCTTGACAAAGGAGGCACTGAAGCTTTCTTT. The chain links TRBV4-1 to TRBJ1-1; D is unclear. This CDR3 region has 16 residues. V was clipped by 8 bases and J by 4 bases, with 23 bases between them. Germline CDR1 reads MGHRA; CDR2 reads YSYEKL.

The CDR3 sequence: CASSHRGLNYGYTF. In nucleotides, the CDR3 is TGTGCCAGCAGCCACAGGGGGCTCAACTATGGCTACACCTTC. This rearrangement joins TRBV6-7 to TRBJ1-2; 9 nucleotides agree with TRBD1. TRBV6-7 is classed as an ORF, of uncertain function. J gave up 2 bases and V 6 bases, and 4 bases lay outside the gene matches. The CDR3 is made up of 14 amino acids.

The rearrangement uses TRBV10-3 and TRBJ1-6; TRBD1 aligns across 7 bases. V shed 9 bases, J shed 9 bases, and the junction held 11 bases outside the gene matches. The germline CDR1 and CDR2 sequences are ENHRY and SYGVKD. This CDR3 has 14 amino acids. Here the CDR3 reads CAIRVQGLGSPLHF. DNA for the CDR3: TGTGCCATTCGGGTACAGGGGCTTGGTTCACCCCTCCACTTT.

This sequence joins TRBV6-2 or TRBV6-3 and TRBJ2-2; D is undetermined. With 5 bases removed from V and 6 bases from J, the gap between germline ends came to 7 bases. Germline assignment: CDR1 MNHEY and CDR2 SVGEGT. The CDR3 runs 12 residues. The CDR3 protein is CASSHPAGELFF. CDR3 DNA: TGTGCCAGCAGTCACCCAGCCGGGGAGCTGTTTTTT.

The V call is TRBV19, the J call TRBJ2-1, with a weak D call TRBD1 (6 bases). CDR1 and CDR2 (germline): LNHDA, SQIVND (reference sequence). CDR3 length equals 15 residues. V dropped 5 bases and J dropped 4 bases, with 15 bases sitting between them. This chain's CDR3 is CASSLRQAAYNEQFF. CDR3 sequence (DNA): TGTGCCAGTAGTCTCCGACAGGCGGCGTACAATGAGCAGTTCTTC. The variable domain in full, with the rest retrieved from reference TRBV19 and TRBJ2-1, is DGGITQSPKYLFRKEGQNVTLSCEQNLNHDAMYWYRQDPGQGLRLIYYSQIVNDFQKGDIAEGYSVSREKKESFPLTVTSAQKNPTAFYLCASSLRQAAYNEQFFGPGTRLTVL.